This T cell receptor beta chain emerged from a study of blood T cell repertoires in COVID-19. Study-level information: The cDNA or gDNA used as material had been derived from T cells, B-cell-depleted T cells, or PBMCs.

TCRdb keeps only in-frame clones here, not all; method: immunoSEQ multiplex PCR. Altogether around 300,000 clones are present, roughly 87% being singletons, with the ten largest covering roughly 13%. CDR3 size: 13 residues. Trimming stripped 0 bases from V and 10 bases from J, with 10 bases between. CDR1 and CDR2 from the germline V gene are LNHNV and YYDKDF (reference sequence). The rearrangement joins TRBV15 to TRBJ2-1; unclear D gene. The source material was peripheral blood. The receptor's source is a human donor in a cohort sampled during active COVID-19. CDR3 in amino acids: CATSRDTGREQFF. For the CDR3, the DNA is TGTGCCACCAGCAGAGATACGGGTCGGGAGCAGTTCTTC.